This T cell receptor (beta chain) was captured by sequencing in a study of cytomegalovirus exposure and HLA in healthy donors. Study findings and constraints: Most TCR sequences were rare, but some public TCRs occurred in many donors.

The PCR had 60 Vbeta and 13 Jbeta primers. Method: immunoSEQ multiplex PCR; TCRdb's copy keeps in-frame clones and lacks some. Of roughly 100,000 clones in the sample, approximately 80% are singletons; the top ten hold around 5%. Trimming took off 6 bases at V and 6 bases at J, with 9 bases between the two ends. The length of the CDR3 is 13 residues. CDR1 MDHEN and CDR2 SYDVKM come from the germline V gene. Concerning this clone: The target antigen is unknown.

The chain uses TRBV28 and TRBJ1-6; possible D gene TRBD1, 6 bases. The sample was PBMCs. The TCR comes from a woman younger than 30 in good health and CMV-seropositive. The CDR3 DNA is TGTGCCAGCAGACAGGGTTTTAATTCACCCCTCCACTTT. Translation gives CASRQGFNSPLHF.